This T cell receptor (beta chain) was found in a study of shared clonotypes between healthy human individuals. An assay was performed, and its level was deep. The table came from immunoSEQ multiplex PCR; TCRdb's copy has only in-frame clones and leaves some out. The data show hundreds of thousands of clones, 90% to 97% seen once. Terminally differentiated effector memory CD45RA+ cells were excluded by CCR7 positive selection of CD45RO-negative cells. The CDR3 covers 12 residues. V was clipped by 6 bases and J by 14 bases; unmatched bases: 12. Germline V CDR1 and CDR2: SNHLY, FYNNEI. The source is a woman under 40 in good health. J is TRBJ2-5 and V is TRBV2, with TRBD1 matching 7 bases. Material: naive CD8+ T cells sorted from blood. Here the CDR3 DNA reads TGTGCCAGCAGGAGAGGGGGCGGACCAATCTACTTC. Protein product: CASRRGGGPIYF.